Listed here are 7 T cell receptor beta chains from one sample, sequenced in a study of blood T cell repertoires in COVID-19 (TCRdb year 2020). Library construction relied on the immunoSEQ multiplex PCR assay. In TCRdb, the immuneACCESS table is reduced to in-frame sequences with V and J assigned. These tables do not hold every clone; where another copy was compared, an unresolved V gene accounts for under half, and the others remain unexplained. The sample table shows about 170,000 clones, and 88% are seen once. Roughly 2% of the sample is in the top ten clones. The sample taken for sequencing was peripheral blood. The receptors come from a man aged 50-60 years who had recovered from COVID-19.

This clone was detected only a few times. The chain carries TRBV18 and TRBJ2-7; D is unclear. CDR3 length: 13 residues. V lost 0 bases and J 0 bases, leaving 3 bases between the germline ends. Looked up from germline, CDR1 is KGHSH and CDR2 is LQKENI. The CDR3 bases are TGTGCCAGCTCACCACCTAGCTCCTACGAGCAGTACTTC. It is translated as CASSPPSSYEQYF.

The rearrangement links TRBV11-2 to TRBJ1-1; D is undetermined. This CDR3 is 13 amino acids long. The germline V gene encodes CDR1 SGHAT and CDR2 FQNNGV. Between the trimmed V and J ends, which lost 1 base and 1 base, there was a span of 4 bases. CDR3 region: CASSLAENTEAFF. CDR3 nucleotides: TGTGCCAGCAGCTTAGCAGAGAACACTGAAGCTTTCTTT.

This rearrangement joins TRBV5-4 to TRBJ2-2, with unresolved D. V lost 4 bases and J lost 2, with 6 bases in between. Germline CDR1 reads SGHNT; CDR2 reads YYREEE (reference sequence). CDR3 length: 13 amino acids. DNA for the CDR3: TGTGCCAGCAGCCTACTAAACACCGGGGAGCTGTTTTTT. Amino acid sequence: CASSLLNTGELFF. Full variable domain (outside the CDR3, taken from reference TRBV5-4 and TRBJ2-2): ETGVTQSPTHLIKTRGQQVTLRCSSQSGHNTVSWYQQALGQGPQFIFQYYREEENGRGNFPPRFSGLQFPNYSSELNVNALELDDSALYLCASSLLNTGELFFGEGSRLTVL.

A few counts support this clone. A much larger clone lies a single base off, so this may be a read error. In DNA, the CDR3 is TGTGCCAGCAGTTTATCCAGGGACACTGAAGCTTTCTTT. It specifies CASSLSRDTEAFF. J is TRBJ1-1 and V is TRBV27, with D perhaps TRBD1 (5 bases). Trimming took 0 bases from V and 3 from J, leaving 5 bases between them. The CDR3 is 13 amino acids. Germline V gene lookup returns CDR1 MNHEY and CDR2 SMNVEV (reference sequence).

CDR3 DNA: TGTGCCAGCAGACTGGGACAGGCGAACACTGAAGCTTTCTTT. It codes for CASRLGQANTEAFF. The rearrangement links TRBV5-8 to TRBJ1-1; 8 bases map to TRBD1. The CDR3 runs 14 residues. The V gene's germline CDR1 is SGHTS and CDR2 YDEGEE. V shed 5 bases and J 1 base; nucleotides not matched to a gene: 4.

This chain connects TRBV29-1 to TRBJ1-2; a possible D gene is TRBD1 (6 bases). The V gene's germline CDR1 is SQVTM and CDR2 ANQGSEA. Trimming pared 4 bases from V and 8 bases from J, leaving 14 bases between. CDR3 size: 12 residues. This CDR3 is CSVVQGWEGYTF. CDR3 in DNA: TGCAGCGTTGTCCAGGGGTGGGAGGGCTACACCTTC.

The chain has TRBV7-2 and TRBJ1-5, with D unresolved. Germline CDR1 is SGHTA and CDR2 is FQGNSA. V was pared by 4 bases and J by 7 bases, with 8 bases between. There are 12 residues in the CDR3. The CDR3 nucleotides read TGTGCCAGCAGCTCTGGGAGCCAGCCCCAGCATTTT. It specifies CASSSGSQPQHF. Supplemented by reference TRBV7-2 and TRBJ1-5, the full variable domain reads GAGVSQSPSNKVTEKGKDVELRCDPISGHTALYWYRQSLGQGLEFLIYFQGNSAPDKSGLPSDRFSAERTGGSVSTLTIQRTQQEDSAVYLCASSSGSQPQHFGDGTRLSIL.